Below are 21 T cell receptor beta chains sequenced from a single sample in a study of OX40 agonist ivuxolimab in advanced cancers. Clones were read by immunoSEQ multiplex PCR, and TCRdb kept only the in-frame ones, dropping some. The sample consists of approximately 52,000 clones, about four fifths of them appearing once. Sequencing was performed on CD4+ or CD8+ T cells sorted from blood, taken in a trial of the OX40 agonist ivuxolimab. The source is an adult with an advanced solid tumor such as melanoma, head and neck, liver or kidney cancer.

The J gene is TRBJ2-1, the V gene TRBV7-2, with D possibly matching TRBD2 (5 bases). V was shortened by 5 bases and J by 3 bases, with 14 bases between the two germline ends. The CDR3 consists of 15 residues. CDR1 SGHTA and CDR2 FQGNSA come from the germline V gene. The CDR3 bases are TGTGCCAGCAGCCTCCAACCTACTAGCTACAATGAGCAGTTCTTC. It is translated as CASSLQPTSYNEQFF.

The chain couples TRBV21-1 to TRBJ2-7; the table's D call, TRBD2, was not checked against the DNA. TRBV21-1 is a listed pseudogene. CDR3 length: 15 residues. CDR3 amino acids: CASENGLAGRNEQYF. CDR3 nucleotides: TGTGCCAGCGAGAACGGACTAGCGGGAAGGAACGAGCAGTACTTC.

The chain carries TRBV7-2 and TRBJ2-3, with D perhaps being TRBD1 or TRBD2 (5 bases each). Germline V CDR1 and CDR2: SGHTA, FQGNSA. Trimming stripped 0 bases from V and 1 base from J, with 5 bases between. This CDR3 is built from 14 residues. CDR3 sequence (DNA): TGTGCCAGCAGCTTAGCGGGGGGCACAGATACGCAGTATTTT. This codes for CASSLAGGTDTQYF.

This chain links TRBV12-5 with TRBJ1-2, with a weak D call TRBD1 (5 bases). Trimming stripped 1 base from V and 7 bases from J, with 16 bases between. The CDR3 sequence is 15 residues long. Germline-derived CDR1 and CDR2 are LGHNT and FRNRAP. The CDR3 loop is CASGLDSRVYSGYTF. CDR3 bases: TGTGCTAGTGGTTTGGACTCCAGGGTTTATAGTGGCTACACCTTC. Supplemented by reference TRBV12-5 and TRBJ1-2, the full variable domain reads DARVTQTPRHKVTEMGQEVTMRCQPILGHNTVFWYRQTMMQGLELLAYFRNRAPLDDSGMPKDRFSAEMPDATLATLKIQPSEPRDSAVYFCASGLDSRVYSGYTFGSGTRLTVV.

The V and J genes are TRBV5-1 and TRBJ1-4, with D perhaps matching TRBD1 (6 bases). Trimming shortened V by 4 bases and J by 8 bases, and 21 bases separated the two germline ends. There are 16 residues in the CDR3. CDR1 and CDR2 (germline): SGHRS, YFSETQ. The chain's CDR3 is CASSIGQTVWGEKLFF. DNA for the CDR3: TGCGCCAGCAGCATTGGACAGACCGTTTGGGGGGAAAAACTGTTTTTT.

The gene calls are TRBV6-5 and TRBJ2-1, with D hard to call. V was pared by 4 bases and J by 5 bases, with 12 bases between. In germline, CDR1 is MNHEY, CDR2 SVGAGI. The CDR3 loop spans 14 amino acids. The CDR3 region is CASSSRWLHNEQFF. The CDR3 DNA reads TGTGCCAGCAGTTCCCGTTGGCTCCACAATGAGCAGTTCTTC.

The V gene is TRBV5-1, the J gene TRBJ2-2, with 7 bases lining up with TRBD2. V shed 8 bases and J 5 bases; nucleotides not matched to a gene: 9. CDR1 SGHRS and CDR2 YFSETQ come from the germline V gene. The CDR3 is made up of 14 amino acids. The CDR3 bases are TGCGCCAGTATACCGGGAGGTCGAACCGGGGAGCTGTTTTTT. Residues: CASIPGGRTGELFF. The entire variable domain, with the rest obtained from reference TRBV5-1 and TRBJ2-2, is as follows: KAGVTQTPRYLIKTRGQQVTLSCSPISGHRSVSWYQQTPGQGLQFLFEYFSETQRNKGNFPGRFSGRQFSNSRSEMNVSTLELGDSALYLCASIPGGRTGELFFGEGSRLTVL.

This chain links TRBV7-3 with TRBJ2-3; D might be TRBD2 (6 bases). V lost 5 bases to trimming and J lost 10 bases, with 25 bases between them. The CDR3 contains 16 residues. Germline V gives CDR1 SGHTA, CDR2 FQGTGA. The CDR3 DNA follows: TGTGCCAGCAGCGCGCCGGACTACCCAAAAGGGGTTGCGCAGTATTTT. Translated: CASSAPDYPKGVAQYF.

The CDR3 here is CASSPTGGPETQYF. The CDR3 DNA is TGTGCCAGCAGCCCGACGGGGGGGCCGGAGACCCAGTACTTC. The rearrangement joins TRBV7-3 to TRBJ2-5; 8 positions match TRBD2. The germline gives CDR1 SGHTA, CDR2 FQGTGA. The CDR3 is made up of 14 amino acids. V shed 5 bases, J shed 5 bases, and the junction held 7 bases outside the gene matches. The variable domain in full, completed from reference TRBV7-3 and TRBJ2-5, reads GAGVSQTPSNKVTEKGKYVELRCDPISGHTALYWYRQSLGQGPEFLIYFQGTGAADDSGLPNDRFFAVRPEGSVSTLKIQRTERGDSAVYLCASSPTGGPETQYFGPGTRLLVL.

DNA for the CDR3: TGTGCCAGCAGTTTCGCTAGCGGGAGGGCCCGGAGCTCCTACGAGCAGTACTTC. It yields the protein CASSFASGRARSSYEQYF. The V call is TRBV27, the J call TRBJ2-7; 12 bases match TRBD2. The CDR3 runs to 18 residues. Germline assignment: CDR1 MNHEY and CDR2 SMNVEV (reference sequence). V lost 3 bases to trimming and J lost 0 bases; unmatched junction nucleotides: 9.

The genes are TRBV10-3 and TRBJ1-6, with D perhaps matching TRBD1 (5 bases). The V end lost 7 bases, the J end lost 8 bases, and 15 bases lay between the germline ends. Germline assignment: CDR1 ENHRY and CDR2 SYGVKD. The CDR3 is made up of 14 amino acids. The CDR3 reads CAITLGQGDSPLHF. The CDR3 bases are TGTGCCATCACCCTCGGGCAGGGTGATTCACCCCTCCACTTT.

V and J are TRBV7-8 and TRBJ1-5; a possible D gene is TRBD1 (5 bases). V dropped 2 bases and J dropped 2 bases, with 19 bases sitting between them. Per germline, CDR1 SGHVS and CDR2 FQNEAQ. The length of the CDR3 is 18 residues. The DNA for the CDR3 is TGTGCCAGCAGCTTATACCCCCTTATAGGGGCGGGCAATCAGCCCCAGCATTTT. Its translation is CASSLYPLIGAGNQPQHF.

This clone was seen once. This chain links TRBV7-3 with TRBJ2-3; unclear D gene. This CDR3 is 13 amino acids long. CDR1 SGHTA and CDR2 FQGTGA come from the germline V gene. Trimming took off 1 base at V and 6 bases at J, with 8 bases between the two ends. CDR3 DNA sequence: TGTGCCAGCAGCTTAAATTCCGGCGATACGCAGTATTTT. Translating gives CASSLNSGDTQYF.

The chain combines TRBV5-4 with TRBJ2-5; D is perhaps TRBD1 or TRBD2 (5 bases each). The CDR3 runs 13 residues. V was trimmed by 2 bases and J by 3 bases, leaving 8 bases between them. Germline loops: CDR1 SGHNT, CDR2 YYREEE (reference sequence). The CDR3 here is CASSFMGEETQYF. CDR3 DNA sequence: TGTGCCAGCAGCTTTATGGGGGAAGAGACCCAGTACTTC. Using reference TRBV5-4 and TRBJ2-5 for the parts outside the CDR3, the full variable domain is ETGVTQSPTHLIKTRGQQVTLRCSSQSGHNTVSWYQQALGQGPQFIFQYYREEENGRGNFPPRFSGLQFPNYSSELNVNALELDDSALYLCASSFMGEETQYFGPGTRLLVL.

The chain joins TRBV9 to TRBJ2-7, with 14 nucleotides matching TRBD2. CDR1 is SGDLS, CDR2 YYNGEE, per germline. Trimming at V came to 0 bases and at J to 10 bases, leaving 6 bases not matched to a gene. The CDR3 length is 15 residues. CDR3 DNA sequence: TGTGCCAGCAGCGTAGAACCCGGACTAGCGGGGGGCCAGTACTTC. Translated: CASSVEPGLAGGQYF.

This chain joins TRBV5-6 and TRBJ2-2, with 9 bases lining up with TRBD2. V shed 4 bases, J shed 13 bases, and the junction held 17 bases outside the gene matches. Germline lookup yields CDR1 SGHDT and CDR2 YYEEEE. The length of the CDR3 is 16 residues. CDR3 nucleotide sequence: TGTGCCAGCAGCCCTCAAGCGGGGGGCGTTCCGGGAGGGCTGTTTTTT. Translating gives CASSPQAGGVPGGLFF.

This clone was found once. The chain employs TRBV7-2 and TRBJ2-3, with D unclear. Germline V gene data show CDR1 as SGHTA and CDR2 as FQGNSA. This CDR3 is 15 amino acids long. The germline V and J ends were trimmed by 1 base and 1 base, with 9 bases remaining between them. CDR3 in amino acids: CASSLDGFRTDTQYF. CDR3 in DNA: TGTGCCAGCAGCTTAGATGGTTTCCGCACAGATACGCAGTATTTT. Full variable domain (remainder filled in from reference TRBV7-2 and TRBJ2-3): GAGVSQSPSNKVTEKGKDVELRCDPISGHTALYWYRQSLGQGLEFLIYFQGNSAPDKSGLPSDRFSAERTGGSVSTLTIQRTQQEDSAVYLCASSLDGFRTDTQYFGPGTRLTVL.

This chain joins TRBV4-2 and TRBJ1-2, with 10 bases matching TRBD1. V dropped 4 bases and J dropped 4; count of bases not matched to a gene: 12. CDR1 is LGHNA, CDR2 YNFKEQ, per germline. The CDR3 length is 17 residues. The chain's CDR3 is CASSLDRGSFPAYGYTF. For the CDR3, the DNA is TGTGCCAGCAGCCTGGACAGGGGGTCTTTTCCAGCCTATGGCTACACCTTC.

The chain uses TRBV7-9 and TRBJ2-3; 8 positions agree with TRBD1. V was pared by 0 bases and J by 3 bases, with 11 bases of the junction left unmatched. CDR3 length equals 18 residues. Germline CDR1 reads SEHNR; CDR2 reads FQNEAQ (reference sequence). The CDR3 loop is CASSLATTQGGRTDTQYF. Written as DNA, the CDR3 is TGTGCCAGCAGCTTAGCAACCACACAGGGGGGAAGGACAGATACGCAGTATTTT.

The V call is TRBV19, the J call TRBJ1-1, with TRBD1 as a possible D gene (6 bases). Trimming removed 4 bases at V and 0 bases at J, with 15 bases between. The CDR3 covers 16 residues. Germline lookup yields CDR1 LNHDA and CDR2 SQIVND (reference sequence). This CDR3 reads CASSSPQGRMNTEAFF. CDR3 coding DNA: TGTGCCAGTAGTAGCCCCCAGGGGAGGATGAACACTGAAGCTTTCTTT.

The chain uses TRBV9 and TRBJ2-7; the match to TRBD2 covers 7 bases. Losses at the gene ends were 4 bases for V and 5 bases for J; bases not matched to a gene: 12. Germline CDR1 is SGDLS and CDR2 is YYNGEE. The CDR3 consists of 15 residues. For the CDR3, the DNA is TGTGCCAGCAGCCCATCGGGGGGTGAGGGACACGAGCAGTACTTC. Translation gives CASSPSGGEGHEQYF. Variable domain in full (rest from reference TRBV9 and TRBJ2-7): DSGVTQTPKHLITATGQRVTLRCSPRSGDLSVYWYQQSLDQGLQFLIQYYNGEERAKGNILERFSAQQFPDLHSELNLSSLELGDSALYFCASSPSGGEGHEQYFGPGTRLTVT.